Sequencing of this T cell receptor beta chain was carried out in a study of control samples from healthy donors and cancer patients. Profiled with immunoSEQ multiplex PCR; TCRdb holds only in-frame clones, not every one. This table holds under 300,000 clones, about 80% found once. The sequencing sample was made of PBMCs. The receptor was isolated from a woman aged 55 to 70 with lung cancer.

The CDR3 protein is CATESSYNEQFF. The CDR3 DNA is TGTGCCACGGAGAGCTCCTACAATGAGCAGTTCTTC. The rearrangement uses TRBV27 and TRBJ2-1; no clear D. Trimming shortened V by 10 bases and J by 0 bases, and 7 bases separated the two germline ends. The CDR3 spans 12 residues. Germline V gene lookup returns CDR1 MNHEY and CDR2 SMNVEV (reference sequence).